This passage covers 28 T cell receptor beta chains from one sample sequenced in a study of T cells in Graves' hyperthyroidism and ophthalmopathy. Amplified regions were TCR beta CDR3 sequences from RNA transcripts. A set of HTBI primers served as the primers for a first-round RT-PCR of the TCR CDR3. TCRdb itself ran the multiplex PCR reads through MiXCR, one entry per CDR3 protein. The repertoire consists of approximately 520,000 distinct CDR3 sequences, with around 24% occurring once and the leading ten covering about 11%. The sequencing sample was made of blood. These receptors were taken from a woman aged 30 to 39 with Graves' ophthalmopathy.

This clonotype was seen ten or more times. The chain uses TRBV5-1 and TRBJ1-1; 9 nucleotides align to TRBD1. Germline CDR1 is SGHRS and CDR2 is YFSETQ. V shed 0 bases, J shed 1 base, and the junction held 7 bases outside the gene matches. This CDR3 comprises 17 residues. CDR3 bases: TGCGCCAGCAGCTTGGTACAGGGGGCCAACTGGAACACTGAAGCTTTCTTT. As protein: CASSLVQGANWNTEAFF.

Ten or more counts support this clonotype. The chain is built from TRBV7-9 and TRBJ1-5; D remains unclear. The CDR3 loop spans 15 amino acids. V lost 2 bases, J lost 0 bases, and 8 bases lay in between. Germline assignment: CDR1 SEHNR and CDR2 FQNEAQ (reference sequence). The CDR3 DNA sequence: TGTGCCAGCAGCTTAAGTGGGATTAGCAATCAGCCCCAGCATTTT. Translation: CASSLSGISNQPQHF.

This clonotype was counted many times. The chain couples TRBV7-2 to TRBJ1-1; D possibly corresponds to TRBD1 (5 bases). This CDR3 is built from 15 residues. Germline-derived CDR1 and CDR2 are SGHTA and FQGNSA. Between the trimmed V and J ends, which lost 0 bases and 2 bases, there was a span of 10 bases. The CDR3 DNA reads as TGTGCCAGCAGCTTAGCTCAGGGAATAAACACTGAAGCTTTCTTT. This translates into CASSLAQGINTEAFF.

This clonotype was seen only a few times. The chain combines TRBV28 with TRBJ2-7, with D possibly being TRBD1 or TRBD2 (6 bases each). The germline gives CDR1 MDHEN, CDR2 SYDVKM. The CDR3 totals 14 residues. V gave up 5 bases and J gave up 5 bases, with 16 bases separating them. CDR3 DNA: TGTGCCAGCAGTCGGGGGCAGACGTCGAACGAGCAGTACTTC. It specifies CASSRGQTSNEQYF.

This clonotype has ten or more counts. The V and J genes are TRBV20-1 and TRBJ2-5; 8 nucleotides align to TRBD2. CDR3 length equals 12 residues. In germline, CDR1 is DFQATT, CDR2 SNEGSKA (reference sequence). V trimming: 6 bases; J trimming: 5 bases; junction bases outside the gene matches: 5. In DNA, the CDR3 is TGCAGTGCAAGACGACTAGCGGAGACCCAGTACTTC. Protein sequence: CSARRLAETQYF.

This clonotype was counted between two and nine times. This chain uses TRBV29-1 with TRBJ1-2; D is possibly TRBD1 (5 bases). Trimming shortened V by 3 bases and J by 2 bases, and 10 bases separated the two germline ends. This CDR3 is built from 13 residues. CDR1 and CDR2 (germline): SQVTM, ANQGSEA. CDR3 sequence (DNA): TGCAGCGTTGATGAGGGGCTGAACTATGGCTACACCTTC. Residues: CSVDEGLNYGYTF.

This clonotype was counted ten times or more. V usage is TRBV7-9 and J usage is TRBJ1-1; D possibly corresponds to TRBD1 (6 bases). Trimming stripped 1 base from V and 11 bases from J, with 11 bases between. The CDR3 is 12 residues long. The V gene's germline CDR1 is SEHNR and CDR2 FQNEAQ (reference sequence). CDR3: CASSLEGEVAFF. The DNA for the CDR3 is TGTGCCAGCAGCTTAGAGGGGGAGGTCGCTTTCTTT. Variable domain in full (rest from reference TRBV7-9 and TRBJ1-1): DTGVSQNPRHKITKRGQNVTFRCDPISEHNRLYWYRQTLGQGPEFLTYFQNEAQLEKSRLLSDRFSAERPKGSFSTLEIQRTEQGDSAMYLCASSLEGEVAFFGQGTRLTVV.

This clonotype has ten or more counts. J is TRBJ1-1 and V is TRBV20-1, with a weak D call TRBD1 (5 bases). Trimming cost V 0 bases and J 1 base, with 12 bases left between them. The CDR3 consists of 15 residues. Germline values: CDR1 DFQATT, CDR2 SNEGSKA (reference sequence). CDR3 sequence reads: CSARDGFQGNTEAFF. The DNA of the CDR3 is TGCAGTGCTAGAGATGGTTTTCAGGGGAACACTGAAGCTTTCTTT.

The V call is TRBV7-6, the J call TRBJ2-5; the match to TRBD2 covers 8 bases. CDR3 length: 18 amino acids. V lost 4 bases and J lost 7; bases outside the gene matches: 20. The germline V gene has CDR1 SGHVS and CDR2 FNYEAQ. The CDR3 spells CASSSGVSGGVIIATQYF. In DNA, the CDR3 is TGTGCCAGCAGCTCGGGGGTGTCGGGGGGGGTGATTATCGCGACCCAGTACTTC.

The rearrangement uses TRBV5-1 and TRBJ2-5; D possibly corresponds to TRBD2 (6 bases). V was trimmed by 4 bases and J by 7 bases, leaving 23 bases between them. This CDR3 region has 16 residues. Germline V lookup: CDR1 SGHRS, CDR2 YFSETQ. The CDR3 spells CASSPTRAGPLVTQYF. In DNA, the CDR3 is TGCGCCAGCAGCCCGACTAGGGCAGGCCCTCTTGTGACCCAGTACTTC.

This clonotype has a count of ten or more. The gene calls are TRBV19 and TRBJ1-5; the D gene is possibly TRBD1 (5 bases). V lost 3 bases to trimming and J lost 7 bases, with 16 bases between them. Per the germline V gene, CDR1 is LNHDA and CDR2 is SQIVND (reference sequence). The CDR3 has 15 amino acids. CDR3 nucleotides: TGTGCCAGTAGTATTGAAGGGCAGGGCCGGCAGCCCCAGCATTTT. It yields the protein CASSIEGQGRQPQHF.

This clonotype was counted many times. The chain joins TRBV5-1 to TRBJ1-1; 7 positions agree with TRBD1. The CDR3 covers 14 residues. Trimming removed 7 bases from V and 4 bases from J; junction bases left unmatched: 10. CDR1 is SGHRS, CDR2 YFSETQ, per germline. CDR3 loop: CASSTTGRGTEAFF. The CDR3 bases are TGCGCCAGCTCCACGACAGGGCGGGGCACTGAAGCTTTCTTT.

The chain carries TRBV12-3 or TRBV12-4 and TRBJ2-5; D gene unclear. Trimming cost V 5 bases and J 4 bases, with 17 bases left between them. This CDR3 spans 15 amino acids. DNA of the CDR3: TGTGCCAGCAGTACCCGGGTTAAAACTGGAGAGACCCAGTACTTC. Translation: CASSTRVKTGETQYF.

This clonotype appeared many times. The V call is TRBV19, the J call TRBJ1-5, with no clear D. Germline CDR1 is LNHDA and CDR2 is SQIVND (reference sequence). This CDR3 region has 16 residues. V dropped 3 bases and J dropped 0 bases, with 12 bases sitting between them. CDR3 sequence reads: CASSIRQDYSNQPQHF. The CDR3 DNA is TGTGCCAGTAGTATTAGACAAGACTATAGCAATCAGCCCCAGCATTTT. Based on the CDR3 plus reference TRBV19 and TRBJ1-5, the full variable domain is DGGITQSPKYLFRKEGQNVTLSCEQNLNHDAMYWYRQDPGQGLRLIYYSQIVNDFQKGDIAEGYSVSREKKESFPLTVTSAQKNPTAFYLCASSIRQDYSNQPQHFGDGTRLSIL.

This clonotype was counted only a few times. The chain is built from TRBV12-3 or TRBV12-4 and TRBJ2-5; D is unresolved. Trimming removed 7 bases at V and 5 bases at J, with 14 bases between. This CDR3 spans 13 amino acids. CDR3 in amino acids: CASIPSPGETQYF. The CDR3 DNA sequence: TGTGCCAGCATCCCAAGCCCCGGGGAGACCCAGTACTTC.

This clonotype was detected ten times or more. The DNA for the CDR3 is TGTGCCAGCAGCTTAGGCTTAGGGGTAAACTATGGCTACACCTTC. Encoded protein: CASSLGLGVNYGYTF. The gene calls are TRBV11-2 and TRBJ1-2, with D tentatively TRBD1 (5 bases). CDR1 SGHAT and CDR2 FQNNGV come from the germline V gene. Trimming cost V 1 base and J 2 bases, with 11 bases left between them. The CDR3 runs 15 residues. The full variable domain, completed using reference TRBV11-2 and TRBJ1-2, is EAGVAQSPRYKIIEKRQSVAFWCNPISGHATLYWYQQILGQGPKLLIQFQNNGVVDDSQLPKDRFSAERLKGVDSTLKIQPAKLEDSAVYLCASSLGLGVNYGYTFGSGTRLTVV.

This clonotype came up many times. This rearrangement joins TRBV13 to TRBJ1-2; a possible D gene is TRBD1 (5 bases). The CDR3 length is 15 residues. Germline V gene lookup returns CDR1 PRHDT and CDR2 FYEKMQ (reference sequence). Trimming cost V 4 bases and J 1 base, with 13 bases left between them. CDR3 nucleotide sequence: TGTGCCAGCAGCTCCGACAGAGCCATTAACTATGGCTACACCTTC. Its protein product is CASSSDRAINYGYTF.

This clonotype was seen a few times. The chain employs TRBV6-5 and TRBJ2-5; D perhaps matches TRBD1 (6 bases). Trimming stripped 6 bases from V and 1 base from J, with 12 bases between. This CDR3 comprises 14 residues. From germline, CDR1 is MNHEY and CDR2 SVGAGI. The CDR3 loop is CASSRDITQETQYF. CDR3 nucleotides: TGTGCCAGCAGCCGGGACATTACCCAAGAGACCCAGTACTTC.

Many counts were recorded for this clonotype. The rearrangement uses TRBV24-1 and TRBJ2-5; 11 nucleotides line up with TRBD2. Germline CDR1 and CDR2: KGHDR and SFDVKD. The J segment lost 1 base and the V segment lost 5 bases, leaving 2 bases of the junction unmatched. This CDR3 has 15 amino acids. The CDR3 DNA reads TGTGCCACCAGTGGAACTAGCGGGGGCCAAGAGACCCAGTACTTC. This sequence encodes CATSGTSGGQETQYF.

This clonotype was seen many times. J is TRBJ1-5 and V is TRBV18, with D maybe TRBD1 (5 bases). With 3 bases removed from V and 0 bases from J, the gap between germline ends came to 9 bases. The CDR3 is made up of 15 amino acids. Germline CDR1 reads KGHSH; CDR2 reads LQKENI. This chain's CDR3 is CASSPSRDSNQPQHF. The CDR3 DNA is TGTGCCAGCTCACCGAGCAGGGATAGCAATCAGCCCCAGCATTTT. Filled out from reference TRBV18 and TRBJ1-5, the complete variable domain reads NAGVMQNPRHLVRRRGQEARLRCSPMKGHSHVYWYRQLPEEGLKFMVYLQKENIIDESGMPKERFSAEFPKEGPSILRIQQVVRGDSAAYFCASSPSRDSNQPQHFGDGTRLSIL.

The chain uses TRBV2 and TRBJ2-7; no clear D. Germline V gene lookup returns CDR1 SNHLY and CDR2 FYNNEI. The CDR3 consists of 13 residues. Trimming left V 4 bases short and J 0 bases short, with 7 bases between. CDR3 sequence (DNA): TGTGCCAGCAGTGGGCGGTTCTCCTACGAGCAGTACTTC. This translates into CASSGRFSYEQYF.

The rearrangement uses TRBV6-4 and TRBJ1-1, with 7 bases aligning to TRBD1. CDR3 length: 15 residues. V trimming: 7 bases; J trimming: 2 bases; junction bases outside the gene matches: 10. In germline, CDR1 is MRHNA, CDR2 SNTAGT. DNA of the CDR3: TGTGCCAGCACCCTGGAGGACAGGTCCAACACTGAAGCTTTCTTT. Translated: CASTLEDRSNTEAFF.

This clonotype has a handful of counts. The V gene is TRBV28, the J gene TRBJ2-5; TRBD1 is a possible D gene (6 bases). The V and J ends lost 10 bases and 1 base respectively, with 13 bases between them. Germline V CDR1 and CDR2: MDHEN, SYDVKM. The CDR3 is 13 amino acids. CDR3 in amino acids: CAIQDSPQETQYF. CDR3 coding DNA: TGTGCCATCCAGGACAGCCCCCAAGAGACCCAGTACTTC.

Regarding this clonotype: At one end, the junction sequence differs from germline, possibly due to a read error. This chain links TRBV11-1 with TRBJ2-7, with TRBD1 matching over 8 bases. The germline CDR1 and CDR2 sequences are SGHAT and FQDESV (reference sequence). CDR3 size: 14 residues. DNA for the CDR3: TGTACCAGCAGCTTAGCCGGGACAGGCTACGAGCAGTACTTC. It encodes CTSSLAGTGYEQYF.

As concerns this clonotype: The CDR3 does not close with the conserved phenylalanine or tryptophan, likely indicating a read error. The chain carries TRBV4-1 and TRBJ2-2, with 7 nucleotides matching TRBD2. With V trimmed by 4 bases and J by 0 bases, 8 bases remained unmatched. This CDR3 has 17 residues. Germline V gene lookup returns CDR1 MGHRA and CDR2 YSYEKL. In DNA form, the CDR3 reads TGCGCCAGCAGCCCCCTGGGACTATACCCGAACACCGGGGAGCTGTTTTCT. The encoded protein is CASSPLGLYPNTGELFS.

This clonotype was counted at least ten times. This chain links TRBV6-5 with TRBJ1-2, with unresolved D. V was pared by 9 bases and J by 4 bases, with 12 bases between. CDR1 is MNHEY and CDR2 is SVGAGI in the germline V gene. The CDR3 has 12 residues. For the CDR3, the DNA is TGTGCCAGAAGGACCCCTGGCTATGGCTACACCTTC. Amino acid sequence: CARRTPGYGYTF.

The chain couples TRBV24-1 to TRBJ2-7; D possibly corresponds to TRBD2 (6 bases). The CDR3 has 13 amino acids. CDR1 is KGHDR and CDR2 is SFDVKD in the germline V gene. Trimming cost V 1 base and J 7 bases, with 10 bases left between them. CDR3 nucleotide sequence: TGTGCCACCAGTGATTTCAATCGGGGGGAGCAGTACTTC. Its protein product is CATSDFNRGEQYF.

This clonotype showed up many times. One end of the junction fails to match germline, which may point to a read error. This sequence joins TRBV20-1 and TRBJ1-5; perhaps TRBD1 as D (5 bases). The CDR3 totals 14 residues. Germline V gene data show CDR1 as DFQATT and CDR2 as SNEGSKA (reference sequence). The CDR3 spells CGAWDRNSNQPQHF. In nucleotides, the CDR3 is TGCGGTGCTTGGGACCGGAATAGCAATCAGCCCCAGCATTTT.